A single sample is the source of the 25 T cell receptor beta chains below, sequenced in a study of T cell repertoires in cytomegalovirus infection. TCRdb independently ran MiXCR on the reads; one entry per CDR3 protein. The sample lists hundreds of thousands of distinct CDR3 sequences; roughly 31% were seen once. Sequenced input: PBMCs. The receptors come from a human donor in good health (CMV status not recorded). Some clones in this sample may be carry-over from other donors' samples.

This clonotype was seen only a few times. The rearrangement links TRBV7-2 to TRBJ2-3; 11 bases fit TRBD2. Germline CDR1 SGHTA, CDR2 FQGNSA. The CDR3 totals 13 residues. After removal of 9 bases from V and 5 bases from J, the junction contained 4 bases not matched to a gene. The CDR3 sequence: CASSGGVGDTQYF. The CDR3 nucleotides read TGTGCCAGTAGCGGGGGGGTAGGAGATACGCAGTATTTT.

The chain employs TRBV12-3 or TRBV12-4 and TRBJ2-5; D perhaps matches TRBD2 (5 bases). The CDR3 extends over 12 amino acids. V lost 7 bases to trimming and J lost 4 bases, with 10 bases between them. CDR3 in amino acids: CASTIEGETQYF. The CDR3 nucleotides are TGTGCCAGCACCATTGAGGGAGAGACCCAGTACTTC.

This clonotype was counted between two and nine times. This rearrangement joins TRBV2 to TRBJ1-4; 7 bases match TRBD1. The germline gives CDR1 SNHLY, CDR2 FYNNEI. The ends lost 4 bases at V and 3 bases at J; junction bases unmatched: 8. The CDR3 sequence is 16 residues long. The CDR3 bases are TGTGCCAGCAGTGCAGTAGGGACAGTAGCTAATGAAAAACTGTTTTTT. Translated: CASSAVGTVANEKLFF.

The chain has TRBV6-6 and TRBJ1-5, with no clear D. The CDR3 is 16 residues long. Germline V gene lookup returns CDR1 MNHNY and CDR2 SVGAGI (reference sequence). V was cut by 2 bases and J by 3 bases, with 14 bases left in between. CDR3 protein: CASSYPGTSYNQPQHF. Here the CDR3 DNA reads TGTGCCAGCAGTTACCCGGGCACCTCTTACAATCAGCCCCAGCATTTT.

The sample holds many counts of this clonotype. This chain joins TRBV7-8 and TRBJ2-5; unclear D gene. This CDR3 has 14 residues. The germline CDR1 and CDR2 sequences are SGHVS and FQNEAQ. Trimming removed 0 bases at V and 4 bases at J, with 9 bases between. The CDR3 loop reads CASSLAQGRETQYF. CDR3 coding DNA: TGTGCCAGCAGCTTAGCGCAAGGCCGAGAGACCCAGTACTTC.

This clonotype showed up many times. This sequence joins TRBV7-2 and TRBJ1-6, with D possibly matching TRBD1 (6 bases). CDR3 size: 15 residues. CDR1 and CDR2 from the germline V gene are SGHTA and FQGNSA. Trimming pared 0 bases from V and 6 bases from J, leaving 9 bases between. The DNA for the CDR3 is TGTGCCAGCAGCTTAGCGGGAGGGGGTAATTCACCCCTCCACTTT. Its translation is CASSLAGGGNSPLHF.

In regard to this clonotype: This may come from a read error, since a much larger clone is one base off. The chain joins TRBV7-6 to TRBJ2-7, with TRBD2 identical over 11 bases. The germline V gene encodes CDR1 SGHVS and CDR2 FNYEAQ. This CDR3 region has 18 residues. CDR3 in DNA: TGTGCCAGCAGCTTAAGAACTAGCGGGGGCCGTACCACCTACGAGCATTACTTC. As protein: CASSLRTSGGRTTYEHYF. The variable domain in full, completed from reference TRBV7-6 and TRBJ2-7, reads GAGVSQSPRYKVTKRGQDVALRCDPISGHVSLYWYRQALGQGPEFLTYFNYEAQQDKSGLPNDRFSAERPEGSISTLTIQRTEQRDSAMYRCASSLRTSGGRTTYEHYFGPGTRLTVT.

The chain recombines TRBV11-3 with TRBJ1-1; the D is unclear. The CDR3 consists of 12 residues. Between the trimmed V and J ends, which lost 0 bases and 7 bases, there was a span of 6 bases. Per germline, CDR1 SGHNT and CDR2 YENEEA. The CDR3 region is CASSLDGSEAFF. CDR3 DNA sequence: TGTGCCAGCAGCTTAGATGGGAGTGAAGCTTTCTTT.

This clonotype occurred many times. The chain uses TRBV6-5 and TRBJ2-7; unclear D gene. Per the germline V gene, CDR1 is MNHEY and CDR2 is SVGAGI. CDR3 length equals 16 residues. Trimming pared 0 bases from V and 3 bases from J, leaving 15 bases between. Here the CDR3 reads CASSYSRSSGSYEQYF. In DNA, the CDR3 is TGTGCCAGCAGTTACTCCCGGAGCTCTGGTAGCTACGAGCAGTACTTC.

With regard to this clonotype: A much bigger clone sits one base away, suggesting this may be a read error. The V and J genes are TRBV7-8 and TRBJ2-7; possible D gene TRBD1, 5 bases. In germline, CDR1 is SGHVS, CDR2 FQNEAQ. The CDR3 totals 16 residues. For the CDR3, the DNA is TGTGCCAGCAGCTCATTAGTGTACAGGATCTCCTACGAGCAGTCCTTC. This encodes CASSSLVYRISYEQSF.

The chain is built from TRBV7-6 and TRBJ1-6, with D possibly TRBD1 on 6 matching bases. The CDR3 loop spans 15 amino acids. Germline assignment: CDR1 SGHVS and CDR2 FNYEAQ. V shed 5 bases and J shed 7 bases, with 15 bases lying between them. The CDR3 nucleotides read TGTGCCAGCAGCGACAGGCCTCAGGAAAATTCACCCCTCCACTTT. Protein product: CASSDRPQENSPLHF. The whole variable domain, remainder taken from reference TRBV7-6 and TRBJ1-6, is GAGVSQSPRYKVTKRGQDVALRCDPISGHVSLYWYRQALGQGPEFLTYFNYEAQQDKSGLPNDRFSAERPEGSISTLTIQRTEQRDSAMYRCASSDRPQENSPLHFGNGTRLTVT.

The V call is TRBV20-1, the J call TRBJ2-7; weak D call: TRBD2 (5 bases). From germline, CDR1 is DFQATT and CDR2 SNEGSKA (reference sequence). Trimming cost V 5 bases and J 2 bases, with 16 bases left between them. The CDR3 is made up of 14 amino acids. The CDR3 loop reads CSAAGLSKTYEQYF. CDR3 bases: TGCAGTGCTGCGGGTCTATCAAAAACCTACGAGCAGTACTTC.

The chain's CDR3 is CASSLSWYEQYF. The CDR3 nucleotides read TGTGCCAGCAGTTTATCATGGTACGAGCAGTACTTC. The rearrangement joins TRBV28 to TRBJ2-7; D gene unclear. CDR1 is MDHEN and CDR2 is SYDVKM in the germline V gene. The V gene lost 1 base and the J gene lost 4 bases, with 5 bases spanning the gap. There are 12 residues in the CDR3. The full variable domain, in which reference TRBV28 and TRBJ2-7 provide the parts outside the CDR3, is DVKVTQSSRYLVKRTGEKVFLECVQDMDHENMFWYRQDPGLGLRLIYFSYDVKMKEKGDIPEGYSVSREKKERFSLILESASTNQTSMYLCASSLSWYEQYFGPGTRLTVT.

This clonotype showed up just a few times. This sequence joins TRBV6-5 and TRBJ1-1, with TRBD1 matching over 7 bases. Trimming cost V 1 base and J 6 bases; bases outside gene matches: 8. The CDR3 contains 15 residues. Germline CDR1 reads MNHEY; CDR2 reads SVGAGI. The CDR3 sequence is CASSYWEGAFAEAFF. The CDR3 bases are TGTGCCAGCAGTTACTGGGAGGGGGCGTTCGCTGAAGCTTTCTTT.

The chain joins TRBV5-4 to TRBJ2-5, with D perhaps matching TRBD2 (7 bases). The V end lost 0 bases, the J end lost 1 base, and 13 bases lay between the germline ends. The V gene's germline CDR1 is SGHNT and CDR2 YYREEE (reference sequence). CDR3 length: 16 residues. This CDR3 reads CASSLGGGTPQETQYF. The CDR3 DNA reads as TGTGCCAGCAGCTTGGGGGGAGGGACACCCCAAGAGACCCAGTACTTC.

This clonotype was detected a few times. This rearrangement joins TRBV5-6 to TRBJ2-7, with a tentative D call TRBD2 (6 bases). The V end was cut by 4 bases, the J end by 2 bases, with 7 bases between. This CDR3 comprises 12 residues. The germline CDR1 and CDR2 sequences are SGHDT and YYEEEE. The CDR3, as DNA: TGTGCCAGCAGCCGCGGGACCTACGAGCAGTACTTC. Protein product: CASSRGTYEQYF. Filled out from reference TRBV5-6 and TRBJ2-7, the complete variable domain reads DAGVTQSPTHLIKTRGQQVTLRCSPKSGHDTVSWYQQALGQGPQFIFQYYEEEERQRGNFPDRFSGHQFPNYSSELNVNALLLGDSALYLCASSRGTYEQYFGPGTRLTVT.

This clonotype was seen ten or more times. Here the CDR3 reads CASSTTGLGNQPQHF. In nucleotides, the CDR3 is TGTGCCAGCAGTACGACAGGGCTGGGCAATCAGCCCCAGCATTTT. The chain links TRBV12-3 or TRBV12-4 to TRBJ1-5, with 7 bases matching TRBD1. The CDR3 extends over 15 amino acids. V lost 5 bases, J lost 2 bases, and 6 bases stayed unmatched.

This clonotype showed up many times. The chain joins TRBV7-9 to TRBJ2-1; the match to TRBD1 covers 8 bases. Losses at the gene ends were 5 bases for V and 1 base for J; bases not matched to a gene: 4. There are 15 residues in the CDR3. Germline assignment: CDR1 SEHNR and CDR2 FQNEAQ (reference sequence). Here the CDR3 reads CASSATGGSYNEQFF. CDR3 sequence (DNA): TGTGCCAGCAGCGCAACAGGGGGATCCTACAATGAGCAGTTCTTC.

This rearrangement joins TRBV4-1 to TRBJ1-5, with unresolved D. This CDR3 comprises 13 residues. Germline V gene data show CDR1 as MGHRA and CDR2 as YSYEKL. Deletions cut 1 base from V and 8 bases from J, with 9 bases between. The CDR3 region has the DNA TGCGCCAGCAGCCAAGTGGGAGAGGAGCCCCAGCATTTT. Amino acid sequence: CASSQVGEEPQHF.

The CDR3 DNA follows: TGTGCCAGCAGTGCATTTACCGGGACAGATAATGAAAAACTGTTTTTT. Translating it yields CASSAFTGTDNEKLFF. The gene calls are TRBV25-1 and TRBJ1-4; 7 nucleotides align to TRBD1. Germline V gene sequence: CDR1 MGHDK, CDR2 SYGVNS. Germline trimming cut 4 bases from V and 4 bases from J; bases unmatched to any gene: 9. CDR3 size: 16 residues. Full variable domain (rest looked up from reference TRBV25-1 and TRBJ1-4): EADIYQTPRYLVIGTGKKITLECSQTMGHDKMYWYQQDPGMELHLIHYSYGVNSTEKGDLSSESTVSRIRTEHFPLTLESARPSHTSQYLCASSAFTGTDNEKLFFGSGTQLSVL.

This chain connects TRBV28 to TRBJ1-2; TRBD1 matches 7 bases. Germline CDR1 is MDHEN and CDR2 is SYDVKM. Germline trimming cut 5 bases from V and 5 bases from J; bases unmatched to any gene: 11. There are 15 residues in the CDR3. In nucleotides, the CDR3 is TGTGCCAGCAGTCCCTCCCCGACAGGGAGGTATGGCTACACCTTC. The encoded protein is CASSPSPTGRYGYTF.

This clonotype was seen a handful of times. V is TRBV27 and J is TRBJ2-4; unclear D gene. The CDR3 has 15 residues. The germline CDR1 and CDR2 sequences are MNHEY and SMNVEV (reference sequence). V was clipped by 3 bases and J by 1 base, with 10 bases between them. CDR3 nucleotide sequence: TGTGCCAGCAGTTTTGGGCGGTTCGCCAAAAACATTCAGTACTTC. Protein: CASSFGRFAKNIQYF.

This clonotype was seen more than once but under ten times. The chain joins TRBV6-1 to TRBJ1-5, with D tentatively TRBD1 (6 bases). The V gene lost 1 base and the J gene lost 5 bases, with 18 bases spanning the gap. This CDR3 is 17 amino acids long. Germline CDR1 and CDR2: MNHNS and SASEGT. The CDR3 region is CASSEVRGGAGDQPQHF. DNA of the CDR3: TGTGCCAGCAGTGAAGTACGGGGGGGGGCAGGCGATCAGCCCCAGCATTTT.

Remarks on this clonotype: This is likely a read error, given that the CDR3 carries no conserved phenylalanine or tryptophan at its end. V usage is TRBV7-2 and J usage is TRBJ1-3; 11 bases agree with TRBD1. After removal of 9 bases from V and 3 bases from J, the junction contained 10 bases not matched to a gene. This CDR3 region has 16 residues. The germline V gene encodes CDR1 SGHTA and CDR2 FQGNSA. The CDR3 reads CASRWTGGFRGNTIYL. CDR3 in DNA: TGTGCCAGTAGATGGACAGGGGGCTTCCGTGGAAACACCATATATTTG.

About this clonotype: No conserved phenylalanine or tryptophan is present at the end of the CDR3, so a read error is the likely explanation. V is TRBV7-4 and J is TRBJ2-7; the D is unclear. The CDR3 is 11 amino acids. CDR1 SGHVT and CDR2 SQSDAQ come from the germline V gene. The germline V and J ends were trimmed by 3 bases and 1 base, with 1 base remaining between them. This CDR3 reads CASSFSYEQYL. The CDR3 DNA follows: TGTGCCAGCAGCTTTTCCTACGAGCAGTACTTA.